Each of the 16 T cell receptor beta chains below was sequenced from the same sample in a study of shared clonotypes between healthy human individuals. Assay: immunoSEQ multiplex PCR; the TCRdb copy retains only in-frame clones and omits some. The repertoire holds approximately 720,000 clones, with about 78% as singletons. Sequenced material: memory CD4+ T cells sorted from blood. The subset is: CD45RA-negative fraction. These receptors were taken from a woman aged 30 to 39 in good health.

This sequence joins TRBV5-8 and TRBJ1-3; 7 bases fit TRBD1. Germline V gene data show CDR1 as SGHTS and CDR2 as YDEGEE. This CDR3 is built from 16 residues. The V gene end was trimmed by 4 bases and the J gene end by 0 bases; junction bases not matched to a gene: 7. The CDR3 sequence: CASSPGGQSSGNTIYF. As DNA, the CDR3 is TGTGCCAGCAGCCCAGGGGGACAGAGCTCTGGAAACACCATATATTTT.

J is TRBJ1-1 and V is TRBV6-6; D unclear. Germline V lookup: CDR1 MNHNY, CDR2 SVGAGI (reference sequence). Trimming shortened V by 0 bases and J by 11 bases, and 10 bases separated the two germline ends. The CDR3 spans 12 residues. CDR3 residues: CASSYSEVGAFF. CDR3 coding DNA: TGTGCCAGCAGTTACTCGGAGGTCGGGGCTTTCTTT.

The chain recombines TRBV28 with TRBJ1-1; D unclear. Per germline, CDR1 MDHEN and CDR2 SYDVKM. The CDR3 totals 13 residues. V was pared by 5 bases and J by 4 bases, with 11 bases between. The CDR3 DNA follows: TGTGCCAGCAGTCCCAGCGTCCCCACTGAAGCTTTCTTT. It yields the protein CASSPSVPTEAFF.

The genes are TRBV29-1 and TRBJ2-5; 7 bases line up with TRBD1. V shed 7 bases, J shed 4 bases, and the junction held 6 bases outside the gene matches. Germline V gene data show CDR1 as SQVTM and CDR2 as ANQGSEA. The CDR3 runs 12 residues. CDR3 amino acids: CSASGQSETQYF. The DNA of the CDR3 is TGCAGCGCATCGGGACAGTCAGAGACCCAGTACTTC.

The rearrangement joins TRBV6-5 to TRBJ1-4, with D possibly matching TRBD1 (5 bases). V gave up 6 bases and J gave up 6 bases, with 14 bases separating them. The CDR3 has 14 amino acids. Looked up from germline, CDR1 is MNHEY and CDR2 is SVGAGI. CDR3 DNA: TGTGCCAGCAGAAGAGGGGTTGACGATGAAAAACTGTTTTTT. Translation gives CASRRGVDDEKLFF.

The count of this clone is one. This chain connects TRBV25-1 to TRBJ2-7; the D gene could be TRBD1 or TRBD2 (5 bases each). The CDR3 is made up of 13 amino acids. Germline loops: CDR1 MGHDK, CDR2 SYGVNS. Trimming pared 7 bases from V and 5 bases from J, leaving 15 bases between. The CDR3 DNA sequence: TGTGCCAGCACCGAGAGGGTGGGGGACGAGCAGTACTTC. It is translated as CASTERVGDEQYF.

The CDR3 loop is CASSEGPRMGTEAFF. The CDR3 DNA sequence: TGTGCCAGCAGTGAGGGACCTAGAATGGGCACTGAAGCTTTCTTT. The chain uses TRBV6-6 and TRBJ1-1; D possibly corresponds to TRBD1 (5 bases). This CDR3 is built from 15 residues. The ends were cut back, 5 bases at V and 4 bases at J, with 17 bases in the middle. Germline V lookup: CDR1 MNHNY, CDR2 SVGAGI (reference sequence).

This clone was detected only a few times. The chain joins TRBV6-5 to TRBJ1-5; 8 bases align to TRBD1. V gave up 5 bases and J gave up 0 bases; unmatched junction bases: 0. This CDR3 spans 14 amino acids. The germline CDR1 and CDR2 sequences are MNHEY and SVGAGI. The CDR3 sequence is CASSQGASNQPQHF. In DNA form, the CDR3 reads TGTGCCAGCAGTCAGGGGGCTAGCAATCAGCCCCAGCATTTT.

CDR3 sequence reads: CASSLKPPGLSDSNQPQHF. DNA of the CDR3: TGTGCCAGCAGTTTAAAACCTCCGGGACTATCAGATAGCAATCAGCCCCAGCATTTT. The chain recombines TRBV27 with TRBJ1-5, with a tentative D call TRBD1 (5 bases). The CDR3 sequence is 19 residues long. Germline V lookup: CDR1 MNHEY, CDR2 SMNVEV (reference sequence). V was shortened by 2 bases and J by 0 bases, with 20 bases between the two germline ends.

The rearrangement joins TRBV5-1 to TRBJ1-1, with 7 bases identical to TRBD1. V shed 0 bases, J shed 5 bases, and the junction held 7 bases outside the gene matches. Per the germline V gene, CDR1 is SGHRS and CDR2 is YFSETQ. The CDR3 is 15 amino acids. CDR3 DNA sequence: TGCGCCAGCAGCTTGGATTCACAGGGGAGGACTGAAGCTTTCTTT. This codes for CASSLDSQGRTEAFF.

The chain employs TRBV14 and TRBJ1-4; maybe TRBD1 (5 bases). Trimming took 1 base from V and 0 from J, leaving 6 bases between them. Germline CDR1 reads SGHDN; CDR2 reads FVKESK. The CDR3 has 15 amino acids. CDR3 nucleotides: TGTGCCAGCAGCCAAGGACAGACAACTAATGAAAAACTGTTTTTT. Translated, it gives CASSQGQTTNEKLFF.

The V call is TRBV18, the J call TRBJ2-5; perhaps TRBD1 as D (6 bases). In germline, CDR1 is KGHSH, CDR2 LQKENI. V lost 3 bases to trimming and J lost 5 bases, with 13 bases between them. The CDR3 sequence is 14 residues long. DNA for the CDR3: TGTGCCAGCTCACCCAGGGGAAAGGGGGAGACCCAGTACTTC. This sequence encodes CASSPRGKGETQYF. Full variable domain (outside the CDR3, taken from reference TRBV18 and TRBJ2-5): NAGVMQNPRHLVRRRGQEARLRCSPMKGHSHVYWYRQLPEEGLKFMVYLQKENIIDESGMPKERFSAEFPKEGPSILRIQQVVRGDSAAYFCASSPRGKGETQYFGPGTRLLVL.

V gene TRBV5-6 combines with J gene TRBJ2-5; D tentatively reads TRBD1 or TRBD2 (5 bases each). Germline assignment: CDR1 SGHDT and CDR2 YYEEEE. The CDR3 has 15 residues. Trimming cost V 4 bases and J 5 bases, with 18 bases left between them. CDR3 residues: CASSATRGWKETQYF. The DNA for the CDR3 is TGTGCCAGCAGCGCAACTCGGGGCTGGAAGGAGACCCAGTACTTC.

The table lists this clone with a count of one. V is TRBV2 and J is TRBJ2-1, with no clear D. Trimming took off 3 bases at V and 3 bases at J, with 9 bases between the two ends. This CDR3 is built from 14 residues. CDR1 and CDR2 (germline): SNHLY, FYNNEI. CDR3 protein: CASSEPGSYNEQFF. The CDR3 nucleotides are TGTGCCAGCAGTGAGCCCGGCAGCTACAATGAGCAGTTCTTC.

This clone was recorded a few times. The chain employs TRBV27 and TRBJ1-5; D might be TRBD1 (5 bases). Per germline, CDR1 MNHEY and CDR2 SMNVEV (reference sequence). Trimming took 2 bases from V and 1 from J, leaving 6 bases between them. This CDR3 has 14 amino acids. The CDR3, as DNA: TGTGCCAGCAGTTTAGCAGGGAGCAATCAGCCCCAGCATTTT. Translation: CASSLAGSNQPQHF.

This clone turned up a few times. This chain connects TRBV30 to TRBJ2-2; the match to TRBD2 covers 9 bases. CDR3 length: 15 residues. The V and J ends lost 4 bases and 0 bases, in that order; junction bases with no gene match: 3. Germline-derived CDR1 and CDR2 are GTSNPN and SVGIG (reference sequence). DNA for the CDR3: TGTGCCTGGACCAGGACTAGCGCGAACACCGGGGAGCTGTTTTTT. This codes for CAWTRTSANTGELFF.